This record covers a single TCR beta chain. The antigen is unknown. This sample stems from a study of T cell responses to AZD1222 COVID-19 vaccine. The CDR3 runs 14 residues. Unmatched junction bases numbered 5, after V lost 3 bases and J lost 6 bases. Germline CDR1 and CDR2: SGHRS and YFSETQ. Study-level findings and limits: Baseline serostatus was positive in only a handful of AZD1222 recipients. Reports indicate that nearly half of spike-specific TCRs are directed at unmutated variant regions. Clonal diversity was possibly underestimated; the donors were predominantly white British and more often female.

TCRdb's copy holds only in-frame clones and misses some; the assay was immunoSEQ multiplex PCR. The sample lists roughly 200,000 clones, approximately 93% occurring once. Combined were second doses at about 4 or about 12 weeks. This chain connects TRBV5-1 to TRBJ1-5; 8 bases fit TRBD1. The specimen was peripheral blood, collected 28 days after the second AZD1222 dose. The TCR sequence derives from an adult who received the AZD1222 COVID-19 vaccine. The CDR3 DNA reads TGCGCCAGCAGCTCTACAGGGGGGGGTCAGCCCCAGCATTTT. Residues: CASSSTGGGQPQHF.